The next 17 T cell receptor beta chains were all read from a single sample in a study of shared clonotypes between healthy human individuals. Sequencing was performed with immunoSEQ multiplex PCR; in TCRdb, only in-frame clones are kept and a portion is missing. The sample gives about 2.4 million clones, about 92% of which show up once; over 0.12% is in the top ten. Sequencing was done on a sample of naive CD4+ T cells sorted from blood. Subset of the sample: CD45RA+ positively selected. Receptor source: a man aged 18 to 29 in good health.

V is TRBV10-1 and J is TRBJ2-3; D not certain. This CDR3 spans 12 amino acids. CDR1 and CDR2 (germline): WNHNN, SYGVQD (reference sequence). The V and J ends lost 1 base and 4 bases respectively, with 3 bases between them. This CDR3 is CASSEYADTQYF. The CDR3 DNA is TGCGCCAGCAGTGAGTACGCAGATACGCAGTATTTT.

V and J are TRBV5-1 and TRBJ1-4, with 7 positions matching TRBD1. Germline V gene lookup returns CDR1 SGHRS and CDR2 YFSETQ. J gave up 8 bases and V 0 bases, and 10 bases lay outside the gene matches. The CDR3 spans 16 residues. CDR3 nucleotide sequence: TGCGCCAGCAGCTTGGGACAGGGCGTCCTTGGGGAAAAACTGTTTTTT. Protein sequence: CASSLGQGVLGEKLFF.

V gene TRBV5-4 combines with J gene TRBJ2-7, with TRBD1 matching over 7 bases. The CDR3 is 15 amino acids. Germline CDR1 and CDR2: SGHNT and YYREEE (reference sequence). V shed 3 bases and J 0 bases; nucleotides not matched to a gene: 6. As DNA, the CDR3 is TGTGCCAGCAGCTCCCGGACAGGCAGCTCCTACGAGCAGTACTTC. It yields the protein CASSSRTGSSYEQYF.

CDR3 nucleotide sequence: TGTGCCAGCTCACTGACAGGAAACACTGAAGCTTTCTTT. It encodes CASSLTGNTEAFF. This chain links TRBV18 with TRBJ1-1; possibly TRBD1 for D (6 bases). V was trimmed by 4 bases and J by 2 bases, leaving 8 bases between them. This CDR3 spans 13 amino acids. In germline, CDR1 is KGHSH, CDR2 LQKENI. Complete variable domain (other parts from reference TRBV18 and TRBJ1-1): NAGVMQNPRHLVRRRGQEARLRCSPMKGHSHVYWYRQLPEEGLKFMVYLQKENIIDESGMPKERFSAEFPKEGPSILRIQQVVRGDSAAYFCASSLTGNTEAFFGQGTRLTVV.

This sequence joins TRBV5-1 and TRBJ1-5, with a possible D match to TRBD1 (5 bases). The CDR3 consists of 16 residues. V shed 4 bases and J shed 1 base, with 15 bases lying between them. The germline gives CDR1 SGHRS, CDR2 YFSETQ. DNA for the CDR3: TGCGCCAGCAGCGACGGGGGGTCGTTCAGCAATCAGCCCCAGCATTTT. It yields the protein CASSDGGSFSNQPQHF.

CDR3: CAISVGQGGQPQHF. The CDR3 bases are TGTGCCATCAGTGTGGGACAGGGTGGTCAGCCCCAGCATTTT. The J gene is TRBJ1-5, the V gene TRBV10-3; 9 bases fit TRBD1. Germline trimming cut 4 bases from V and 6 bases from J; bases unmatched to any gene: 4. CDR1 and CDR2 (germline): ENHRY, SYGVKD. This CDR3 contains 14 residues.

This chain uses TRBV23-1 with TRBJ2-4; perhaps TRBD1 as D (6 bases). TRBV23-1 is treated as an ORF (open reading frame) with a function not yet certain. The CDR3 consists of 15 residues. V lost 6 bases and J lost 0, with 12 bases in between. CDR3 sequence reads: CASSRYREAKNIQYF. In DNA, the CDR3 is TGCGCCAGCAGCCGTTACAGGGAAGCCAAAAACATTCAGTACTTC.

This rearrangement joins TRBV7-2 to TRBJ2-7; D is tentatively TRBD1 or TRBD2 (5 bases each). CDR1 and CDR2 (germline): SGHTA, FQGNSA. This CDR3 contains 14 residues. Trimming left V 0 bases short and J 6 bases short, with 12 bases between. This CDR3 reads CASSLAPGTSEQYF. CDR3 coding DNA: TGTGCCAGCAGCTTAGCCCCGGGGACGAGCGAGCAGTACTTC.

The V and J genes are TRBV6-6 and TRBJ2-3; D remains unclear. From germline, CDR1 is MNHNY and CDR2 SVGAGI (reference sequence). V gave up 4 bases and J gave up 7 bases, with 9 bases separating them. The CDR3 has 12 amino acids. CDR3 in amino acids: CASSLSSYTQYF. DNA of the CDR3: TGTGCCAGCAGTTTATCCTCATATACGCAGTATTTT.

As concerns this clone: Other nucleotide sequences from this sample produce the same CDR3. The chain combines TRBV5-1 with TRBJ2-1, with 8 bases fitting TRBD1. This CDR3 is 16 amino acids long. V lost 4 bases, J lost 0 bases, and 6 bases stayed unmatched. CDR1 is SGHRS and CDR2 is YFSETQ in the germline V gene. This CDR3 is CASSRTGPSSYNEQFF. The CDR3 nucleotides are TGCGCCAGCAGCCGGACAGGGCCCAGCTCCTACAATGAGCAGTTCTTC.

V gene TRBV5-6 combines with J gene TRBJ1-1; tentative D call: TRBD1 (5 bases). The CDR3 totals 15 residues. Germline-derived CDR1 and CDR2 are SGHDT and YYEEEE. With 3 bases removed from V and 0 bases from J, the gap between germline ends came to 12 bases. CDR3: CASSSETAMNTEAFF. DNA of the CDR3: TGTGCCAGCAGCTCGGAGACAGCTATGAACACTGAAGCTTTCTTT.

The J gene is TRBJ1-2, the V gene TRBV27, with D uncertain. Between the trimmed V and J ends, which lost 0 bases and 0 bases, there was a span of 11 bases. Looked up from germline, CDR1 is MNHEY and CDR2 is SMNVEV (reference sequence). The CDR3 sequence is 16 residues long. The CDR3 nucleotides are TGTGCCAGCAGTTTATCTTGGGAATCCGCTAACTATGGCTACACCTTC. Its protein is CASSLSWESANYGYTF.

The rearrangement uses TRBV25-1 and TRBJ2-7; no firm D call. Germline assignment: CDR1 MGHDK and CDR2 SYGVNS. The CDR3 consists of 12 residues. The V and J ends lost 3 bases and 6 bases respectively, with 9 bases between them. The CDR3 DNA is TGTGCCAGCAGTGATTGGGGAACCGAGCAGTACTTC. It codes for CASSDWGTEQYF.

The gene calls are TRBV6-1 and TRBJ1-4; 9 nucleotides match TRBD1. Trimming removed 2 bases from V and 5 bases from J; junction bases left unmatched: 6. There are 16 residues in the CDR3. The germline V gene encodes CDR1 MNHNS and CDR2 SASEGT. CDR3 sequence (DNA): TGTGCCAGCAGTGAAAATTTGGGACAGGGCAATGAAAAACTGTTTTTT. This translates into CASSENLGQGNEKLFF.

As regards this clone: This specimen includes other DNA sequences encoding the same CDR3. This sequence joins TRBV11-2 and TRBJ1-5; the D gene is possibly TRBD1 (5 bases). V was cut by 5 bases and J by 4 bases, with 9 bases left in between. There are 13 residues in the CDR3. CDR1 SGHAT and CDR2 FQNNGV come from the germline V gene. The chain's CDR3 is CASSLDRNQPQHF. The CDR3 DNA follows: TGTGCCAGCAGCCTCGACAGAAATCAGCCCCAGCATTTT.

V usage is TRBV12-5 and J usage is TRBJ2-2; 12 bases map to TRBD1. The CDR3 extends over 15 amino acids. The V and J ends lost 7 bases and 5 bases, in that order; junction bases with no gene match: 5. CDR1 and CDR2 from the germline V gene are LGHNT and FRNRAP. The CDR3 DNA follows: TGTGCTAGTGCCCTGGGACAGGGGGCGACCGGGGAGCTGTTTTTT. Protein sequence: CASALGQGATGELFF.

This sequence joins TRBV5-1 and TRBJ2-3; TRBD1 matches 10 bases. There are 15 residues in the CDR3. Germline trimming cut 3 bases from V and 4 bases from J; bases unmatched to any gene: 5. Per germline, CDR1 SGHRS and CDR2 YFSETQ. DNA of the CDR3: TGCGCCAGCAGCTCCGGGACAGGGGTAGCAGATACGCAGTATTTT. Translated: CASSSGTGVADTQYF.